The present TCR beta chain was sequenced within a study of metastatic and nonmetastatic thyroid tumors. Study-wide context: Both malignant and benign thyroid patients supplied peripheral blood and tumor or nodule tissue samples, across which the repertoires of these patients were then compared.

In the study's own analysis: A papillary thyroid cancer distant-metastasis classifier was built from CDR3 differences across clinicopathological groups. TCRdb re-called clones via MiXCR from the PCR reads. TCRdb, not the original authors, processed these V and J calls. The sample has about 5,800 clones; less than 20% are singletons. Among the patients, none had received any treatment before thyroid surgery. Study-wide findings and caveats: Reportedly, malignant thyroid tumors had significantly higher TCR beta diversity than benign nodules, in blood and tumor.

The CDR3 is made up of 15 amino acids. Looked up from germline, CDR1 is SGHRS and CDR2 is YFSETQ. Trimming stripped 4 bases from V and 8 bases from J, with 16 bases between. In regard to this clone: What it binds is not known.

The sequence was obtained from a female donor with papillary thyroid cancer or a benign thyroid nodule (not recorded which). Some clones in this sample may be carry-over from other donors' samples. Sequencing was performed on adjacent normal tissue. The V gene is TRBV5-1, the J gene TRBJ1-6; D not certain. The CDR3 loop is CASSPGWTVDSPLHF. The CDR3 DNA follows: TGCGCCAGCAGCCCCGGGTGGACTGTGGATTCACCCCTCCACTTT.